These 9 T cell receptor beta chains came from one sample sequenced in a study of T cells in Graves' hyperthyroidism and ophthalmopathy. Authors of the study amplified TCR beta CDR3 regions from RNA transcripts. HTBI primers drove first-round RT-PCR of the TCR CDR3. TCRdb reprocessed the multiplex PCR reads via MiXCR and lists one record per CDR3 protein. The table records a few hundred thousand distinct CDR3 sequences, roughly 15% of them present only once. Sequenced input: blood. These receptors were obtained from a woman aged 18-30 years with Graves' hyperthyroidism.

There are many counts of this clonotype. The chain is built from TRBV6-5 and TRBJ1-1; the match to TRBD1 covers 8 bases. Germline V lookup: CDR1 MNHEY, CDR2 SVGAGI. V trimming: 0 bases; J trimming: 1 base; junction bases outside the gene matches: 1. This CDR3 region has 15 residues. The CDR3 nucleotides read TGTGCCAGCAGTTACTCTCAGGGGGCGAACACTGAAGCTTTCTTT. It specifies CASSYSQGANTEAFF.

The CDR3 spells CASGLAGAQHF. Written as DNA, the CDR3 is TGTGCTAGTGGTTTGGCGGGGGCCCAGCATTTT. The chain is built from TRBV12-5 and TRBJ1-5; a possible D gene is TRBD1 (5 bases). V lost 1 base and J 11 bases, leaving 6 bases between the germline ends. The CDR3 extends over 11 amino acids. Per the germline V gene, CDR1 is LGHNT and CDR2 is FRNRAP.

The chain is built from TRBV6-1 and TRBJ1-3; 7 bases align to TRBD1. Germline V gene data show CDR1 as MNHNS and CDR2 as SASEGT. The CDR3 consists of 14 residues. Trimming took 1 base from V and 7 from J; bases not matched to a gene: 4. The CDR3 reads CASSEVSGGNTIYF. The CDR3 DNA reads as TGTGCCAGCAGTGAAGTTTCAGGGGGGAACACCATATATTTT.

This clonotype was seen at least ten times. The chain carries TRBV20-1 and TRBJ2-1, with D possibly being TRBD2 (5 bases). V was trimmed by 2 bases and J by 9 bases, leaving 23 bases between them. Germline loops: CDR1 DFQATT, CDR2 SNEGSKA (reference sequence). CDR3 length: 16 residues. CDR3 amino acids: CSARRDPSSSGGEQFF. CDR3 in DNA: TGCAGTGCTAGAAGGGATCCTAGCAGTAGTGGTGGTGAGCAGTTCTTC.

This clonotype was seen only a few times. For the CDR3, the DNA is TGCAGCGTCGCTTTGAAACTAGCGGGGCAAGAGACCCAGTACTTC. Amino acid sequence: CSVALKLAGQETQYF. The chain is built from TRBV29-1 and TRBJ2-5; 10 bases agree with TRBD2. V lost 6 bases to trimming and J lost 2 bases; unmatched junction nucleotides: 9. CDR1 is SQVTM and CDR2 is ANQGSEA in the germline V gene. The CDR3 runs to 15 residues.

This clonotype has a count of ten or more. This rearrangement joins TRBV12-3 or TRBV12-4 to TRBJ1-5; D unresolved. Trimming cost V 3 bases and J 0 bases, with 9 bases left between them. This CDR3 has 15 residues. The CDR3 loop is CASSLREGSNQPQHF. For the CDR3, the DNA is TGTGCCAGCAGTTTGAGGGAGGGTAGCAATCAGCCCCAGCATTTT.

This clonotype was detected only a few times. The rearrangement joins TRBV15 to TRBJ2-2; 8 positions agree with TRBD1. Trimming at V came to 0 bases and at J to 4 bases, leaving 10 bases not matched to a gene. The CDR3 runs 18 residues. Looked up from germline, CDR1 is LNHNV and CDR2 is YYDKDF (reference sequence). The CDR3 coding sequence is TGTGCCACCAGCAGAGATCTTAGGGGACAGGTGGTCACCGGGGAGCTGTTTTTT. It encodes CATSRDLRGQVVTGELFF.

This clonotype was found many times. The chain links TRBV12-3 or TRBV12-4 to TRBJ2-3; unclear D gene. CDR3 length equals 14 residues. The V end lost 3 bases, the J end lost 2 bases, and 9 bases lay between the germline ends. CDR3 amino acids: CASSFRIYTDTQYF. CDR3 sequence (DNA): TGTGCCAGCAGTTTTAGGATTTACACAGATACGCAGTATTTT.

This clonotype showed up many times. The V and J genes are TRBV7-3 and TRBJ1-1; 8 bases are a match to TRBD1. In germline, CDR1 is SGHTA, CDR2 FQGTGA. J gave up 7 bases and V 4 bases, and 5 bases lay outside the gene matches. There are 13 residues in the CDR3. CDR3 amino acids: CASSSQGAGEAFF. The CDR3 nucleotides are TGTGCCAGCAGCTCGCAGGGGGCTGGTGAAGCTTTCTTT.